The T cell receptor (beta chain) under discussion was sequenced for a study of blood T cell repertoires in COVID-19. Profiling relied on immunoSEQ multiplex PCR, and the TCRdb table lists in-frame clones only, not all of them. The sample records a few hundred thousand clones, roughly 87% being singletons. In terms of age and location, participants ranged from roughly 18 to 100 years and lived in under 30 US areas. Participants reported their clinical history, and cohort assignment relied on those reports. Symptom resolution, clearance, or two negative PCRs marked the recovered donors of Cohort 3. CDR3 length: 14 residues. J lost 7 bases, V lost 7 bases, and 11 bases had no gene match. From germline, CDR1 is SGHRS and CDR2 YFSETQ.

The sequenced sample consisted of PBMCs or T cells enriched from blood (not recorded which). V gene TRBV5-1 combines with J gene TRBJ2-1; 7 nucleotides match TRBD1. The TCR sequence derives from a woman aged 25-40 years who had recovered from COVID-19. CDR3: CASALQGIGNEQFF. In nucleotides, the CDR3 is TGCGCCAGCGCATTACAGGGGATTGGAAATGAGCAGTTCTTC.